A single sample gave rise to the 27 T cell receptor beta chains below, sequenced in a study of T cell changes during pregnancy in multiple sclerosis. Profiled with immunoSEQ multiplex PCR; TCRdb holds only in-frame clones, not every one. The table records approximately 74,000 clones, 88% of them present only once. Sequencing used peripheral blood, obtained before pregnancy. Receptor source: a female donor with multiple sclerosis, enrolled in a pregnancy study.

The chain uses TRBV29-1 and TRBJ2-5, with a tentative D call TRBD2 (5 bases). Germline CDR1 reads SQVTM; CDR2 reads ANQGSEA. Trimming stripped 0 bases from V and 2 bases from J, with 22 bases between. CDR3 length equals 18 residues. DNA for the CDR3: TGCAGCGTTGAAGATCCAACGGACTGGACGGCTCAACAAGAGACCCAGTACTTC. This encodes CSVEDPTDWTAQQETQYF.

With regard to this clone: Relative to the germline gene, one junction end is altered; a read error may explain this. V is TRBV5-8 and J is TRBJ2-1; D may be TRBD2 (6 bases). Germline V gene lookup returns CDR1 SGHTS and CDR2 YDEGEE. The CDR3 is made up of 14 amino acids. The CDR3 nucleotides are TGTGCCAGCAGCTCGAATTGGCGCGGGGCCGTATTGATCTTC. Protein product: CASSSNWRGAVLIF. The full variable domain, rest sourced from reference TRBV5-8 and TRBJ2-1, is EAGVTQSPTHLIKTRGQQATLRCSPISGHTSVYWYQQALGLGLQFLLWYDEGEERNRGNFPPRFSGRQFPNYSSELNVNALELEDSALYLCASSSNWRGAVLIFGPGTRLTVL.

V usage is TRBV5-1 and J usage is TRBJ2-1; 8 bases match TRBD2. The CDR3 is made up of 16 amino acids. Germline V gives CDR1 SGHRS, CDR2 YFSETQ. The V gene end was trimmed by 4 bases and the J gene end by 9 bases; junction bases not matched to a gene: 15. In DNA, the CDR3 is TGCGCCAGCAGCCTAACGCCAGCGGGAGAAGGATCTGAGCAGTTCTTC. As protein: CASSLTPAGEGSEQFF. The variable domain in full, completed from reference TRBV5-1 and TRBJ2-1, reads KAGVTQTPRYLIKTRGQQVTLSCSPISGHRSVSWYQQTPGQGLQFLFEYFSETQRNKGNFPGRFSGRQFSNSRSEMNVSTLELGDSALYLCASSLTPAGEGSEQFFGPGTRLTVL.

J is TRBJ1-3 and V is TRBV7-2, with D possibly TRBD1 on 5 matching bases. The V end lost 6 bases, the J end lost 8 bases, and 14 bases lay between the germline ends. Germline CDR1 SGHTA, CDR2 FQGNSA. CDR3 length equals 13 residues. The CDR3 DNA reads TGTGCCAGCAGGTACACCAGGGAGGACACCATATATTTT. This translates into CASRYTREDTIYF.

The chain employs TRBV5-1 and TRBJ2-7; 13 nucleotides align to TRBD2. From germline, CDR1 is SGHRS and CDR2 YFSETQ. This CDR3 is built from 15 residues. With V trimmed by 4 bases and J by 2 bases, 3 bases remained unmatched. CDR3 nucleotide sequence: TGCGCCAGCAGCGGGGGACTAGCGGGGCCCTACGAGCAGTACTTC. Protein: CASSGGLAGPYEQYF.

This chain connects TRBV19 to TRBJ1-1; 9 positions match TRBD1. With V trimmed by 8 bases and J by 4 bases, 5 bases remained unmatched. The length of the CDR3 is 13 residues. CDR1 and CDR2 from the germline V gene are LNHDA and SQIVND (reference sequence). The CDR3 here is CASQGQGGTEAFF. CDR3 nucleotide sequence: TGTGCCAGTCAGGGACAGGGCGGCACTGAAGCTTTCTTT.

This chain joins TRBV9 and TRBJ1-4; TRBD1 is a possible D gene (6 bases). CDR3 length: 16 amino acids. Germline assignment: CDR1 SGDLS and CDR2 YYNGEE. V lost 4 bases to trimming and J lost 0 bases, with 13 bases between them. The CDR3 DNA sequence: TGTGCCAGCAGCCCTTACGCAGGGGCAACTAATGAAAAACTGTTTTTT. Translation gives CASSPYAGATNEKLFF.

J is TRBJ2-1 and V is TRBV4-2, with a possible D match to TRBD2 (5 bases). Per the germline V gene, CDR1 is LGHNA and CDR2 is YNFKEQ. Trimming removed 1 base from V and 0 bases from J, with 10 bases in between. The CDR3 sequence is 16 residues long. The CDR3 DNA is TGTGCCAGCAGCCAAGGCGCGGGCGACTCCTACAATGAGCAGTTCTTC. Translation gives CASSQGAGDSYNEQFF.

The chain links TRBV14 to TRBJ1-6, with D perhaps matching TRBD1 (6 bases). Germline lookup yields CDR1 SGHDN and CDR2 FVKESK. The CDR3 sequence is 15 residues long. V was trimmed by 1 base and J by 7 bases, leaving 11 bases between them. CDR3 DNA: TGTGCCAGCAGCCAAGCGGGGGGGCGGAATTCACCCCTCCACTTT. As protein: CASSQAGGRNSPLHF.

This clone occurred once. This rearrangement joins TRBV2 to TRBJ1-2; D might be TRBD1 (6 bases). Trimming shortened V by 6 bases and J by 8 bases, and 22 bases separated the two germline ends. The germline gives CDR1 SNHLY, CDR2 FYNNEI. The CDR3 contains 15 residues. The CDR3, as DNA: TGTGCCAGCAGACACGAGGTCCCTAAACAGGGCGGCTACACCTTC. Translation gives CASRHEVPKQGGYTF.

The V call is TRBV7-3, the J call TRBJ2-1; TRBD2 agrees at 10 bases. There are 13 residues in the CDR3. Germline V gene sequence: CDR1 SGHTA, CDR2 FQGTGA. The V segment lost 5 bases and the J segment 9 bases; nucleotides outside the gene matches: 4. CDR3 loop: CASSGTSVGEQFF. Written as DNA, the CDR3 is TGTGCCAGCAGCGGGACTAGCGTTGGTGAGCAGTTCTTC.

As DNA, the CDR3 is TGTGCCAGCAGTTCGGGGGGGTCCCGCTACGAGCAGTACTTC. This translates into CASSSGGSRYEQYF. V is TRBV2 and J is TRBJ2-7; 8 bases are shared with TRBD2. The CDR3 loop spans 14 amino acids. Germline CDR1 reads SNHLY; CDR2 reads FYNNEI. Unmatched junction bases numbered 6, after V lost 5 bases and J lost 3 bases.

The genes are TRBV11-2 and TRBJ2-1; tentatively, D is TRBD2 (5 bases). Looked up from germline, CDR1 is SGHAT and CDR2 is FQNNGV. The CDR3 has 17 residues. V gave up 2 bases and J gave up 6 bases, with 20 bases separating them. CDR3 sequence: CASSLSNGWESRNEQFF. CDR3 DNA sequence: TGTGCCAGCAGCTTATCTAATGGGTGGGAGTCCCGCAATGAGCAGTTCTTC. The full variable domain, rest sourced from reference TRBV11-2 and TRBJ2-1, is EAGVAQSPRYKIIEKRQSVAFWCNPISGHATLYWYQQILGQGPKLLIQFQNNGVVDDSQLPKDRFSAERLKGVDSTLKIQPAKLEDSAVYLCASSLSNGWESRNEQFFGPGTRLTVL.

This chain uses TRBV4-1 with TRBJ2-2; possibly TRBD1 for D (6 bases). The CDR3 runs 15 residues. The germline gives CDR1 MGHRA, CDR2 YSYEKL. Trimming removed 6 bases from V and 0 bases from J, with 11 bases in between. Written as DNA, the CDR3 is TGCGCCAGCAGGGCCGGGACATCGAACACCGGGGAGCTGTTTTTT. It is translated as CASRAGTSNTGELFF.

This clone was observed a handful of times. This chain connects TRBV7-9 to TRBJ1-5; TRBD1 matches 9 bases. Per the germline V gene, CDR1 is SEHNR and CDR2 is FQNEAQ (reference sequence). With V trimmed by 6 bases and J by 1 base, 10 bases remained unmatched. The CDR3 covers 17 residues. The CDR3 region is CASSYTGGGLSNQPQHF. The CDR3 DNA follows: TGTGCCAGCAGTTACACAGGGGGCGGGTTAAGCAATCAGCCCCAGCATTTT.

The CDR3 protein is CASSANTGDSYNEQFF. CDR3 sequence (DNA): TGTGCCAGCAGCGCTAATACGGGGGACTCCTACAATGAGCAGTTCTTC. This chain joins TRBV7-7 and TRBJ2-1; a weak D match, TRBD2 (6 bases). V shed 5 bases and J shed 0 bases, with 14 bases lying between them. The V gene's germline CDR1 is SSHAT and CDR2 FNYEAQ (reference sequence). The length of the CDR3 is 16 residues. The full variable domain, its missing parts supplied by reference TRBV7-7 and TRBJ2-1, is GAGVSQSPRYKVTKRGQDVTLRCDPISSHATLYWYQQALGQGPEFLTYFNYEAQPDKSGLPSDRFSAERPEGSISTLTIQRTEQRDSAMYRCASSANTGDSYNEQFFGPGTRLTVL.

This chain joins TRBV5-6 and TRBJ2-2; 9 bases fit TRBD1. V shed 4 bases and J 5 bases; nucleotides not matched to a gene: 9. Germline V gene sequence: CDR1 SGHDT, CDR2 YYEEEE. CDR3 length: 16 amino acids. Here the CDR3 reads CASSPPGTGRTGELFF. In DNA form, the CDR3 reads TGTGCCAGCAGCCCCCCCGGGACAGGGCGAACCGGGGAGCTGTTTTTT.

The chain links TRBV5-1 to TRBJ2-3; maybe TRBD1 (6 bases). Germline lookup yields CDR1 SGHRS and CDR2 YFSETQ. The V end was cut by 0 bases, the J end by 2 bases, with 13 bases between. The CDR3 loop spans 16 amino acids. CDR3 sequence reads: CASSLGGHYNTDTQYF. CDR3 nucleotide sequence: TGCGCCAGCAGCTTGGGGGGACATTATAACACAGATACGCAGTATTTT.

The chain uses TRBV5-4 and TRBJ1-6; D is ambiguous. V lost 6 bases and J 0 bases, leaving 16 bases between the germline ends. Germline CDR1 SGHNT, CDR2 YYREEE (reference sequence). The CDR3 runs 17 residues. DNA of the CDR3: TGTGCCAGCACCTCACCCGAGGAGAGCTCCTATAATTCACCCCTCCACTTT. Translated, it gives CASTSPEESSYNSPLHF.

The chain combines TRBV30 with TRBJ1-1, with D possibly matching TRBD1 (6 bases). The V end lost 0 bases, the J end lost 3 bases, and 11 bases lay between the germline ends. The CDR3 extends over 14 amino acids. Germline lookup yields CDR1 GTSNPN and CDR2 SVGIG (reference sequence). The CDR3 here is CAWSVRGSDTEAFF. The CDR3 coding sequence is TGTGCCTGGAGTGTAAGGGGGAGCGACACTGAAGCTTTCTTT.

V gene TRBV2 combines with J gene TRBJ2-2; 9 nucleotides agree with TRBD2. This CDR3 has 17 residues. The germline CDR1 and CDR2 sequences are SNHLY and FYNNEI. Trimming cost V 4 bases and J 0 bases; bases outside gene matches: 6. The CDR3 DNA reads as TGTGCCAGCAGTGCTAGGGCTAGCGGGGCGAACACCGGGGAGCTGTTTTTT. Its translation: CASSARASGANTGELFF.

The rearrangement joins TRBV7-9 to TRBJ2-7; 9 bases are a match to TRBD2. This CDR3 spans 16 amino acids. Germline V gene data show CDR1 as SEHNR and CDR2 as FQNEAQ (reference sequence). V lost 4 bases to trimming and J lost 7 bases; unmatched junction nucleotides: 14. The CDR3 nucleotides are TGTGCCAGCAGCTCCGGGGGCGGGAGGGCCCTCCGGGAGCAGTACTTC. Protein product: CASSSGGGRALREQYF.

This rearrangement joins TRBV6-6 to TRBJ1-2; 10 positions agree with TRBD1. Germline loops: CDR1 MNHNY, CDR2 SVGAGI (reference sequence). The CDR3 sequence is 13 residues long. V shed 6 bases, J shed 3 bases, and the junction held 1 base outside the gene matches. CDR3 amino acids: CASRTGGDYGYTF. CDR3 DNA sequence: TGTGCCAGCAGGACAGGGGGCGACTATGGCTACACCTTC.

The rearrangement links TRBV6-5 to TRBJ1-1; 8 positions agree with TRBD1. Germline V lookup: CDR1 MNHEY, CDR2 SVGAGI. CDR3 length: 15 amino acids. V lost 5 bases and J lost 4; bases outside the gene matches: 9. CDR3 in DNA: TGTGCCAGCAGTCCGGAAGGACAGGGATCCACTGAAGCTTTCTTT. Protein product: CASSPEGQGSTEAFF.

V and J are TRBV2 and TRBJ1-2; D might be TRBD1 (6 bases). Deletions cut 1 base from V and 5 bases from J, with 8 bases between. The CDR3 covers 13 residues. Germline-derived CDR1 and CDR2 are SNHLY and FYNNEI. The CDR3 sequence: CASSEGTVYGYTF. As DNA, the CDR3 is TGTGCCAGCAGTGAAGGGACAGTTTATGGCTACACCTTC.

This rearrangement joins TRBV18 to TRBJ2-7, with D perhaps matching TRBD2 (7 bases). The V end lost 3 bases, the J end lost 6 bases, and 15 bases lay between the germline ends. The germline V gene encodes CDR1 KGHSH and CDR2 LQKENI. The CDR3 is 14 residues long. The CDR3 spells CASSPWAGASEQYF. The CDR3 DNA reads as TGTGCCAGCTCACCGTGGGCGGGGGCCTCCGAGCAGTACTTC.

This clone appeared once. The J gene is TRBJ2-7, the V gene TRBV7-8, with TRBD2 as a possible D gene (7 bases). The V gene lost 4 bases and the J gene lost 6 bases, with 19 bases spanning the gap. The germline gives CDR1 SGHVS, CDR2 FQNEAQ. This CDR3 contains 15 residues. CDR3 nucleotides: TGTGCCAGCAGCTCAACCACAGGGTCGGGGGGCGAGCAGTACTTC. This codes for CASSSTTGSGGEQYF. Full variable domain (outside the CDR3, taken from reference TRBV7-8 and TRBJ2-7): GAGVSQSPRYKVAKRGQDVALRCDPISGHVSLFWYQQALGQGPEFLTYFQNEAQLDKSGLPSDRFFAERPEGSVSTLKIQRTQQEDSAVYLCASSSTTGSGGEQYFGPGTRLTVT.